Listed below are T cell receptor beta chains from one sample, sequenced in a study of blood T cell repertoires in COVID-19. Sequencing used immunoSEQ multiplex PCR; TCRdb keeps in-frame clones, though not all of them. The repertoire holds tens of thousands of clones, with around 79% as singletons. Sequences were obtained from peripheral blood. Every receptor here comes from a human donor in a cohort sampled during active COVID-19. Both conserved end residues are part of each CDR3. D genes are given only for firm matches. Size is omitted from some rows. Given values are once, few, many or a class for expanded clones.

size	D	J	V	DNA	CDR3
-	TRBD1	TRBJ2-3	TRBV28	TGTGCCAGCAGTTCGACAGGGTTCGGTGGGACAGATACGCAGTATTTT	CASSSTGFGGTDTQYF
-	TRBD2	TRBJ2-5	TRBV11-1	TGTGCCAGCAGCTCCCAACTAGCGGGACAAGAGACCCAGTACTTC	CASSSQLAGQETQYF
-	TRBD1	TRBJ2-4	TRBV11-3	TGTGCCAGCAGCTTAGGGGACAGGGACGACATTCAGTACTTC	CASSLGDRDDIQYF
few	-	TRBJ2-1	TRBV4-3	TGCGCCAGCAGCCAAGATAAGGGACAAGGGTTCGATGAGCAGTTCTTC	CASSQDKGQGFDEQFF
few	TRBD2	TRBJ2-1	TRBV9	TGTGCCAGCAGCCCAGAGACTAGCCCGAATGAGCAGTTCTTC	CASSPETSPNEQFF
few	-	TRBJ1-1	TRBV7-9	TGTGCCAGCACGAGAAGCGGGAACACTGAAGCTTTCTTT	CASTRSGNTEAFF
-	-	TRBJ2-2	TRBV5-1	TGCGCCAGCAGCCCAGGACAGCTGGGCCCCGGGGAGCTGTTTTTT	CASSPGQLGPGELFF
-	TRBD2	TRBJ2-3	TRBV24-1	TGTGCCACCAGTGACCTAGCGGGTGTTACCACAGATACGCAGTATTTT	CATSDLAGVTTDTQYF
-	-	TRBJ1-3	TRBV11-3	TGTGCCAGCAGCGACGGACAAGCTGGAAACACCATATATTTT	CASSDGQAGNTIYF
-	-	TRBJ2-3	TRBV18	TGTGCCAGCTCCGGCATAGGGAGGCAGATCACAGATACGCAGTATTTT	CASSGIGRQITDTQYF
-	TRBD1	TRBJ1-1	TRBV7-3	TGTGCCAGCAGCCAAACGGCAGGGGGTATCGCTGAAGCTTTCTTT	CASSQTAGGIAEAFF
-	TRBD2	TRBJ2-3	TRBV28	TGTGCCAGCAGGTCAGGAGCGGGAGTAGATACGCAGTATTTT	CASRSGAGVDTQYF
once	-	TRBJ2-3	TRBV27	TGTGCCAGCAGTTTAGGGGGCCCAGATACGCAGTATTTT	CASSLGGPDTQYF
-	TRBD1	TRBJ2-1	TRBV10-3	TGTGCCATCAGTGAAGGCGGGACAGGGGGGAATGAGCAGTTCTTC	CAISEGGTGGNEQFF
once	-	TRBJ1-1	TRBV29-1	TGCAGCGGCGGACAGATGAACACTGAAGCTTTCTTT	CSGGQMNTEAFF
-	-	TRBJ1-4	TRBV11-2	TGTGCCAGCAGCGCGGCTAGAAATGAAAAACTGTTTTTT	CASSAARNEKLFF
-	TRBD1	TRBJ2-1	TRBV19	TGTGCCAGTAGTCCGGGACAGGGATATGAGCAGTTCTTC	CASSPGQGYEQFF
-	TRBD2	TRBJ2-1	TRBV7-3	TGTGCCAGCAGCCCCATAGCGGGAGGACCCCTTGGGTCCTACAATGAGCAGTTCTTC	CASSPIAGGPLGSYNEQFF
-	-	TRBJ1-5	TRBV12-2	TGTGCAAGTCGCTTGGCACCGGGACAGGGGGGGAATCAGCCCCAGCATTTT	CASRLAPGQGGNQPQHF
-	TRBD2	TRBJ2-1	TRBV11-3	TGTGCCAGCAGCTTACTTACCGGGACTAGCGGCAATGAGCAGTTCTTC	CASSLLTGTSGNEQFF
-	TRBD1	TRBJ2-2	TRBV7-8	TGTGCCAGCAGCTTCGGGACAGGGGGGAACACCGGGGAGCTGTTTTTT	CASSFGTGGNTGELFF
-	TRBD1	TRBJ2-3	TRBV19	TGTGCCAGTAGTGCTCGGACAGGGGGCACGTCAGATACGCAGTATTTT	CASSARTGGTSDTQYF
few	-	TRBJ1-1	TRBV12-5	TGTGCTAGTGGTGTGTGGGGTTCAACAGGGTTTAACACTGAAGCTTTCTTT	CASGVWGSTGFNTEAFF
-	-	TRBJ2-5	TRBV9	TGTGCCAGCAGCGTAGGGGAGCTAGTCAGGGAGACCCAGTACTTC	CASSVGELVRETQYF
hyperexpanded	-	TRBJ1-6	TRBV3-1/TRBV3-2	TGTGCCAGCAGGTCCCTAGGACATACACCCCTCCACTTT	CASRSLGHTPLHF
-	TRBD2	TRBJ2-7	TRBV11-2	TGTGCCAGCAGCTTAGAGCTTAGCGGGATCCCCTCCTACGAGCAGTACTTC	CASSLELSGIPSYEQYF
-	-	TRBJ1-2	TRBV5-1	TGCGCCAGCAGCTTACTTCATAGGGGCGCCGACTATGGCTACACCTTC	CASSLLHRGADYGYTF
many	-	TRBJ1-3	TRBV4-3	TGCGCCAGCAGCCAAGATACTTTTGCTGGAAACACCATATATTTT	CASSQDTFAGNTIYF
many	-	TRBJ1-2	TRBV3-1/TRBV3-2	TGTGCCAGCACCCCAAGGGGGGGCAGGGAATACGAGGGCTACACCTTC	CASTPRGGREYEGYTF
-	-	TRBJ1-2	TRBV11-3	TGTGCCAGCAGCTTCGCCCCCCGGGGGGACTCTGGCTACACCTTC	CASSFAPRGDSGYTF
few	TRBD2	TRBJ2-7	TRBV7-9	TGTGCCAGCAGCTTAGCCCTTGGCGGGAGGAACCACGAGCAGTACTTC	CASSLALGGRNHEQYF
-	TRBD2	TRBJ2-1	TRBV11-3	TGTGCCAGCAGCTTAGTTGCGGGAGGCTCGAGCTCCTACAATGAGCAGTTCTTC	CASSLVAGGSSSYNEQFF